The 4 T cell receptor beta chains reported below all come from one sample, sequenced in a study of radiation and T cells in renal cell carcinoma. Documented time point: blood 2 weeks post-SBRT. Treatment of the sample: 15 Gy SBRT to primary tumor, nephrectomy 4 weeks later. Generated by immunoSEQ multiplex PCR, the TCRdb table keeps only in-frame clones and is missing some. Of some 130,000 clones in the sample, approximately 80% were seen once. The sequencing used blood, collected from a patient whose treatment included radiotherapy and nephrectomy. Receptor source: a woman aged 55-70 years with renal cell carcinoma.

The V and J genes are TRBV5-1 and TRBJ2-1; the match to TRBD2 covers 7 bases. Germline CDR1 and CDR2: SGHRS and YFSETQ. The J segment lost 0 bases and the V segment lost 0 bases, leaving 3 bases of the junction unmatched. CDR3 length: 16 residues. CDR3 in DNA: TGCGCCAGCAGCTTGGCGGGGGGAGGCTCCTACAATGAGCAGTTCTTC. It encodes CASSLAGGGSYNEQFF.

The CDR3 nucleotides read TGTGCCAGCAGCGGTGACCCTAGCGTCTCCTACAATGAGCAGTTCTTC. Translating gives CASSGDPSVSYNEQFF. The chain recombines TRBV6-6 with TRBJ2-1; D is perhaps TRBD2 (6 bases). V lost 6 bases to trimming and J lost 0 bases, with 15 bases between them. The CDR3 sequence is 16 residues long. The germline V gene encodes CDR1 MNHNY and CDR2 SVGAGI (reference sequence).

The chain has TRBV30 and TRBJ2-2; TRBD2 aligns across 8 bases. V gave up 4 bases and J gave up 4 bases; unmatched junction bases: 8. The CDR3 loop spans 15 amino acids. CDR1 and CDR2 (germline): GTSNPN, SVGIG (reference sequence). CDR3 sequence (DNA): TGTGCCTGGATTTCCTCGGGGGGGCCCACCGGGGAGCTGTTTTTT. This translates into CAWISSGGPTGELFF.

The CDR3 here is CASSKTPQGANTEAFF. Written as DNA, the CDR3 is TGTGCCAGCAGCAAAACCCCACAGGGGGCGAACACTGAAGCTTTCTTT. The gene calls are TRBV14 and TRBJ1-1; 9 bases map to TRBD1. Losses at the gene ends were 5 bases for V and 1 base for J; bases not matched to a gene: 8. From germline, CDR1 is SGHDN and CDR2 FVKESK. The CDR3 runs 16 residues.